The sample holds one count of the clone carrying this TCR beta chain. The target antigen is unknown. Germline V gene sequence: CDR1 MNHEY, CDR2 SMNVEV (reference sequence). The CDR3 loop spans 14 amino acids. The germline V and J ends were trimmed by 5 bases and 4 bases, with 14 bases remaining between them. The data are from a study of cytomegalovirus exposure and HLA in healthy donors. Whole-study findings and limits: In an earlier analysis, in some 600 donors, most V segments appeared productive either ~87% or ~30% of the time. The authors later found TCR association rates varying by HLA locus, with DRB1 most and HLA-C fewest. V- and J-gene trimming in TCR beta was tied to a missense DCLRE1C variant by an analysis performed later.

With 60 Vbeta and 13 Jbeta primers, the PCR was carried out. The authors' processing: As a later analysis found, there were approximately 80 million unique TCR beta chains, of which roughly 11 million were shared. The assay was immunoSEQ multiplex PCR, and TCRdb's table has in-frame clones only and misses some. The DNA was the basis for D and trimming; V, J and clone size are from that table. The sample has around 64,000 clones, 75% to 90% seen once. The receptor was derived from a woman under 40 in good health and CMV-seronegative. Sequencing was done on a sample of PBMCs. This sequence joins TRBV27 and TRBJ1-1; weak D call: TRBD1 (6 bases). DNA of the CDR3: TGTGCCAGCAGTCCACAGGGAGGGGGCACTGAAGCTTTCTTT. It specifies CASSPQGGGTEAFF.